This TCR beta chain comes out of a study of cytomegalovirus exposure and HLA in healthy donors. Study-level background: Earlier findings included 100 million to 130 million unique TCR beta sequences obtained from 170 million or so T cells.

This clone was found a few times. Its target is unknown. Notes on the study in general: About 87% or about 30% of the time was how often most TCR beta V segments were productive, according to an earlier analysis. When the data were analyzed later, several of the most significant clusters appeared to be linked to common viral pathogens.

Whereas donors were nominally healthy upon sampling, unrecorded immune exposures were probable. CDR3 length: 16 amino acids. Per germline, CDR1 SGHRS and CDR2 YFSETQ. V dropped 5 bases and J dropped 0 bases, with 16 bases sitting between them. PCR involved 60 Vbeta and 13 Jbeta primers. TCRdb's table, derived via immunoSEQ multiplex PCR, lists solely in-frame clones and lacks some. The sample contains around 160,000 clones, more than 60% of which appear only once. Sequenced material: PBMCs. This rearrangement joins TRBV5-1 to TRBJ2-3; D is unresolved. This receptor was identified in a woman in her thirties or forties in good health and CMV-seropositive. The DNA of the CDR3 is TGCGCCAGCAGACCCGACCCTGCGGAGAGCACAGATACGCAGTATTTT. It encodes CASRPDPAESTDTQYF.